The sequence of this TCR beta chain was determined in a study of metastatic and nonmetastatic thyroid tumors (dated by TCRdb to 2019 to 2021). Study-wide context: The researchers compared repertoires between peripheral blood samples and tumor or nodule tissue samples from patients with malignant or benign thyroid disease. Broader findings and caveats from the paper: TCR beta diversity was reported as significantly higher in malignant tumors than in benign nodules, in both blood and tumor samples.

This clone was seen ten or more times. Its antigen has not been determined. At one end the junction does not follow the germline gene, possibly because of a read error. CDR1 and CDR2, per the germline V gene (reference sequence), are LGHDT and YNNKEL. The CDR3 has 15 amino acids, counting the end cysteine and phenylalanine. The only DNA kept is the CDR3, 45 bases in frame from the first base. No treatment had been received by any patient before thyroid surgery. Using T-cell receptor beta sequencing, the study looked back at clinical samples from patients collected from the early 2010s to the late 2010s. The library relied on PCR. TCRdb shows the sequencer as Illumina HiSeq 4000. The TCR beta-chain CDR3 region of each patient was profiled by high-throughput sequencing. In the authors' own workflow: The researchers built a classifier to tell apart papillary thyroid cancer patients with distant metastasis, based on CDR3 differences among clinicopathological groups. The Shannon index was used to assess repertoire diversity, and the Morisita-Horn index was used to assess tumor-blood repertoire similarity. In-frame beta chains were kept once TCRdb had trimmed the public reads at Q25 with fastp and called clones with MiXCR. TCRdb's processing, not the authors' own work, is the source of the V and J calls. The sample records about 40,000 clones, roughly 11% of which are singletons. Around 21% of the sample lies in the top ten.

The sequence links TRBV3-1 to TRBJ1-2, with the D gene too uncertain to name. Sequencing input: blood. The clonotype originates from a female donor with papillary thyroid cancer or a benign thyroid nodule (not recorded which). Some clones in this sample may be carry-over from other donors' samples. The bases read TGTGCCAACAGCCAAGATAACAGAGAAAACTATGGCTACACCTTC. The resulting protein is CANSQDNRENYGYTF.